This T cell receptor beta chain was profiled in a study of blood T cells in healthy people across ages. Findings of the study overall: Samples with more naive T cells showed higher observed beta diversity.

V dropped 1 base and J dropped 7; count of bases not matched to a gene: 12. CDR1 SQVTM and CDR2 ANQGSEA come from the germline V gene. CDR3 length: 15 amino acids. The second PCR ran roughly 6 to 11 cycles with a sample-barcoded 5' primer and J-beta primers. TCRdb ran MiXCR on the 5' RACE reads and lists one entry per CDR3 protein. Of roughly 800,000 distinct CDR3 sequences listed, 58% were seen once; the top ten hold approximately 20%. A word on this clonotype: Its target is not known.

This receptor was identified in a man younger than 45 in good health. The sample taken for sequencing was blood. This sequence joins TRBV29-1 and TRBJ2-7; 8 bases fit TRBD1. Here the CDR3 DNA reads TGCAGCGTTGAAGGGCTCCAGGGGGCGGACGGTGAGCAGTACTTC. Residues: CSVEGLQGADGEQYF.